These 23 T cell receptor beta chains originate from one sample sequenced in a study of blood T cell repertoires in COVID-19. Assay used: immunoSEQ multiplex PCR; TCRdb lists only in-frame clones, some missing. Of about 47,000 clones in the sample, approximately 89% were seen once. The source material was peripheral blood. The receptors derive from a man aged 80 or over with active or convalescent COVID-19.

This chain connects TRBV5-1 to TRBJ1-4; no firm D call. V dropped 0 bases and J dropped 8 bases, with 11 bases sitting between them. This CDR3 is 14 amino acids long. The germline gives CDR1 SGHRS, CDR2 YFSETQ. The CDR3: CASSLGPGTEKLFF. In DNA, the CDR3 is TGCGCCAGCAGCTTGGGTCCGGGTACCGAAAAACTGTTTTTT.

This clone occurred once. This chain uses TRBV5-4 with TRBJ1-2; D is unresolved. This CDR3 comprises 16 residues. The V end lost 0 bases, the J end lost 5 bases, and 17 bases lay between the germline ends. Germline V lookup: CDR1 SGHNT, CDR2 YYREEE (reference sequence). The CDR3 protein is CASSLAGGRGNYGYTF. The CDR3 DNA reads as TGTGCCAGCAGCTTGGCCGGCGGGCGTGGTAATTATGGCTACACCTTC.

The chain links TRBV11-2 to TRBJ2-1, with D possibly matching TRBD1 (6 bases). The germline V gene has CDR1 SGHAT and CDR2 FQNNGV. V lost 5 bases and J lost 2, with 13 bases in between. The CDR3 totals 15 residues. The CDR3 DNA reads as TGTGCCAGCAGCCATACAGGGTTCACCTACAATGAGCAGTTCTTC. It translates to CASSHTGFTYNEQFF.

The chain has TRBV27 and TRBJ1-1; no firm D call. Looked up from germline, CDR1 is MNHEY and CDR2 is SMNVEV (reference sequence). V lost 3 bases and J lost 4, with 9 bases in between. The CDR3 sequence is 13 residues long. This CDR3 reads CASSFSAGTEAFF. Here the CDR3 DNA reads TGTGCCAGCAGTTTCTCTGCCGGCACTGAAGCTTTCTTT.

Here the CDR3 reads CASSFGLAVYEQYF. As DNA, the CDR3 is TGTGCCAGCAGCTTTGGACTAGCGGTTTACGAGCAGTACTTC. V is TRBV5-4 and J is TRBJ2-7; 10 bases are shared with TRBD2. The CDR3 totals 14 residues. Germline CDR1 and CDR2: SGHNT and YYREEE (reference sequence). With V trimmed by 2 bases and J by 4 bases, 3 bases remained unmatched.

This clone was seen only a few times. The chain combines TRBV6-6 with TRBJ1-5; D is ambiguous. Germline values: CDR1 MNHNY, CDR2 SVGAGI (reference sequence). This CDR3 contains 15 residues. V was pared by 6 bases and J by 2 bases, with 14 bases between. CDR3 in amino acids: CASSLVGLGNQPQHF. The DNA for the CDR3 is TGTGCCAGCAGCCTGGTGGGCTTGGGCAATCAGCCCCAGCATTTT.

The chain is built from TRBV19 and TRBJ2-3; 11 nucleotides align to TRBD2. The CDR3 totals 13 residues. V lost 9 bases and J lost 3; bases outside the gene matches: 2. Germline CDR1 reads LNHDA; CDR2 reads SQIVND (reference sequence). The CDR3 nucleotides are TGTGCCAGCGGGACTAGCGGTACAGATACGCAGTATTTT. Its protein is CASGTSGTDTQYF.

The CDR3 region is CASSPPGAGGIDIQYF. DNA of the CDR3: TGTGCCAGCAGCCCGCCGGGGGCGGGAGGGATTGACATTCAGTACTTC. The rearrangement links TRBV5-6 to TRBJ2-4; the match to TRBD2 covers 9 bases. V lost 4 bases, J lost 8 bases, and 13 bases stayed unmatched. CDR3 length equals 16 residues. Looked up from germline, CDR1 is SGHDT and CDR2 is YYEEEE.

The chain joins TRBV7-9 to TRBJ1-2; 8 nucleotides line up with TRBD1. The trim removed 1 base at V and 8 bases at J, leaving 15 bases unmatched. The CDR3 runs to 17 residues. Germline CDR1 is SEHNR and CDR2 is FQNEAQ (reference sequence). CDR3 in DNA: TGTGCCAGCAGCTTAGGGGCAGGGGGCGGCCGAACGACCGGCTACACCTTC. Translating it yields CASSLGAGGGRTTGYTF.

On this clone itself: The junction differs from germline at one of its ends, possibly a read error. The chain has TRBV9 and TRBJ1-2, with 8 bases matching TRBD1. The CDR3 is made up of 15 amino acids. Germline V CDR1 and CDR2: SGDLS, YYNGEE. In nucleotides, the CDR3 is TGTGCCAGCAGGGTAGGACAGGGAGAGGGCTATGGCTACACCTTC. This translates into CASRVGQGEGYGYTF.

The chain has TRBV5-6 and TRBJ2-7; D unclear. Per germline, CDR1 SGHDT and CDR2 YYEEEE. The CDR3 totals 13 residues. V was pared by 0 bases and J by 2 bases, with 6 bases between. The CDR3 reads CASSLAGPYEQYF. DNA for the CDR3: TGTGCCAGCAGCTTGGCAGGTCCCTACGAGCAGTACTTC.

This clone was observed once. The genes are TRBV11-2 and TRBJ2-1; TRBD2 matches 12 bases. Unmatched junction bases numbered 0, after V lost 1 base and J lost 5 bases. CDR3 length: 15 amino acids. Germline V lookup: CDR1 SGHAT, CDR2 FQNNGV. CDR3 protein: CASSLGLAGDNEQFF. For the CDR3, the DNA is TGTGCCAGCAGCTTAGGACTAGCGGGGGACAATGAGCAGTTCTTC. Complete variable domain (other parts from reference TRBV11-2 and TRBJ2-1): EAGVAQSPRYKIIEKRQSVAFWCNPISGHATLYWYQQILGQGPKLLIQFQNNGVVDDSQLPKDRFSAERLKGVDSTLKIQPAKLEDSAVYLCASSLGLAGDNEQFFGPGTRLTVL.

This clone was detected once. The J gene is TRBJ1-3, the V gene TRBV10-3, with 8 bases that match TRBD1. CDR1 ENHRY and CDR2 SYGVKD come from the germline V gene. This CDR3 has 14 residues. V trimming: 5 bases; J trimming: 4 bases; junction bases outside the gene matches: 4. CDR3 in amino acids: CAISSQGAGNTIYF. Here the CDR3 DNA reads TGTGCCATCAGTAGCCAGGGGGCAGGAAACACCATATATTTT.

The DNA of the CDR3 is TGTGCCAGCAGCTTCGGCAGCGGAGCCTCCTACAATGAGCAGTTCTTC. Residues: CASSFGSGASYNEQFF. V usage is TRBV11-3 and J usage is TRBJ2-1; D is perhaps TRBD2 (5 bases). Trimming shortened V by 3 bases and J by 0 bases, and 12 bases separated the two germline ends. This CDR3 spans 16 amino acids. CDR1 is SGHNT and CDR2 is YENEEA in the germline V gene.

The chain joins TRBV7-3 to TRBJ1-1; D remains ambiguous. The CDR3 sequence is 15 residues long. Looked up from germline, CDR1 is SGHTA and CDR2 is FQGTGA. V lost 0 bases and J lost 0, with 8 bases in between. The CDR3 DNA follows: TGTGCCAGCAGCTTAACGAGAGAAGTGAACACTGAAGCTTTCTTT. This encodes CASSLTREVNTEAFF.

The rearrangement joins TRBV7-2 to TRBJ1-3; D call uncertain. The germline V gene encodes CDR1 SGHTA and CDR2 FQGNSA. CDR3 length: 13 residues. V lost 5 bases to trimming and J lost 3 bases, with 8 bases between them. The CDR3 DNA sequence: TGTGCCAGCAGCCTAAGTAATGGAAACACCATATATTTT. Translating gives CASSLSNGNTIYF.

The genes are TRBV11-1 and TRBJ2-1; D may be TRBD2 (6 bases). The CDR3 runs 13 residues. V was cut by 3 bases and J by 6 bases, with 9 bases left in between. CDR1 and CDR2 (germline): SGHAT, FQDESV (reference sequence). For the CDR3, the DNA is TGTGCCAGCAGCTTGGAGGGCCGCAATGAGCAGTTCTTC. It encodes CASSLEGRNEQFF.

The chain combines TRBV12-3 or TRBV12-4 with TRBJ2-1; 10 nucleotides agree with TRBD2. V lost 2 bases and J lost 9; bases outside the gene matches: 1. The CDR3 consists of 13 residues. This chain's CDR3 is CASSLKREGEQFF. Written as DNA, the CDR3 is TGTGCCAGCAGTTTAAAGCGGGAGGGTGAGCAGTTCTTC.

The rearrangement links TRBV3-1 (or the pseudogene TRBV3-2) to TRBJ2-7, with 8 nucleotides matching TRBD1. V shed 0 bases and J 0 bases; nucleotides not matched to a gene: 10. Germline V lookup: CDR1 LGHDT, CDR2 YNNKEL (reference sequence). The CDR3 length is 18 residues. The CDR3 loop is CASSQEWAGGDISYEQYF. CDR3 DNA sequence: TGTGCCAGCAGCCAAGAGTGGGCAGGGGGCGATATCTCCTACGAGCAGTACTTC.

The rearrangement uses TRBV28 and TRBJ1-6; D is ambiguous. The CDR3 runs to 14 residues. Germline V gene data show CDR1 as MDHEN and CDR2 as SYDVKM. The V end was cut by 8 bases, the J end by 3 bases, with 11 bases between. The CDR3 protein is CASSGPLYNSPLHF. As DNA, the CDR3 is TGTGCCAGCTCTGGGCCACTCTATAATTCACCCCTCCACTTT.

This chain connects TRBV5-8 to TRBJ1-1; possible D gene TRBD1, 5 bases. Trimming took 2 bases from V and 0 from J, leaving 17 bases between them. The CDR3 loop spans 17 amino acids. From germline, CDR1 is SGHTS and CDR2 YDEGEE. CDR3 DNA: TGTGCCAGCAGCTTTCAGGGAGGGGTTGGCATGAACACTGAAGCTTTCTTT. Translation gives CASSFQGGVGMNTEAFF.

The gene calls are TRBV7-9 and TRBJ2-3, with D possibly being TRBD1 (6 bases). The CDR3 loop spans 12 amino acids. The germline CDR1 and CDR2 sequences are SEHNR and FQNEAQ (reference sequence). V was pared by 8 bases and J by 4 bases, with 10 bases between. The CDR3 coding sequence is TGTGCCAGCGGGAAGGGGGCAGATACGCAGTATTTT. This gives the protein CASGKGADTQYF.

In its sample, this clone was seen a few times. The J gene is TRBJ1-2, the V gene TRBV28, with D uncertain. CDR1 and CDR2 from the germline V gene are MDHEN and SYDVKM. The CDR3 length is 15 residues. With 5 bases removed from V and 0 bases from J, the gap between germline ends came to 13 bases. CDR3 sequence: CASSPLGGPNYGYTF. The DNA for the CDR3 is TGTGCCAGCAGTCCCTTAGGAGGACCTAACTATGGCTACACCTTC.